The next 24 T cell receptor beta chains were all read from a single sample in a study of control samples from healthy donors and cancer patients. TCRdb's table, derived via immunoSEQ multiplex PCR, lists solely in-frame clones and lacks some. There are some 200,000 clones in the sample; 85% to 95% occur only once, and over 1.3% lies in the top ten. Sequenced: blood. These receptors were obtained from a young man in good health.

This chain connects TRBV6-5 to TRBJ1-3; 7 positions match TRBD1. The length of the CDR3 is 13 residues. With V trimmed by 8 bases and J by 4 bases, 5 bases remained unmatched. From germline, CDR1 is MNHEY and CDR2 SVGAGI. In DNA, the CDR3 is TGTGCCAGCTCAGGGGGGGTCGGAAACACCATATATTTT. It is translated as CASSGGVGNTIYF.

This clone has just a few counts. This chain joins TRBV30 and TRBJ1-5; D perhaps matches TRBD1 (6 bases). The V gene lost 5 bases and the J gene lost 7 bases, with 21 bases spanning the gap. The V gene's germline CDR1 is GTSNPN and CDR2 SVGIG (reference sequence). The CDR3 covers 15 residues. The CDR3 nucleotides are TGTGCCTGGTCTCCAGGGGCCGGTTCTTGGCAGCCCCAGCATTTT. This sequence encodes CAWSPGAGSWQPQHF.

The chain recombines TRBV6-5 with TRBJ2-1, with D perhaps TRBD1 or TRBD2 (6 bases each). The CDR3 extends over 15 amino acids. V was trimmed by 6 bases and J by 7 bases, leaving 19 bases between them. Germline CDR1 MNHEY, CDR2 SVGAGI. The DNA for the CDR3 is TGTGCCAGCAGATCTCCGATGACAGGAGGGAATGAGCAGTTCTTC. Amino acids: CASRSPMTGGNEQFF.

This clone was observed a few times. The rearrangement uses TRBV19 and TRBJ1-5, with D perhaps TRBD1 (6 bases). Germline V gene sequence: CDR1 LNHDA, CDR2 SQIVND (reference sequence). This CDR3 is 14 amino acids long. Trimming took off 4 bases at V and 7 bases at J, with 14 bases between the two ends. CDR3 DNA: TGTGCCAGTAGTAGTCGGGGGCTAAGGCAGCCCCAGCATTTT. Translation gives CASSSRGLRQPQHF.

This clone has only one observation. This sequence joins TRBV5-1 and TRBJ2-1; unclear D gene. The CDR3 contains 13 residues. CDR1 and CDR2 (germline): SGHRS, YFSETQ. The ends were cut back, 0 bases at V and 6 bases at J, with 7 bases in the middle. Here the CDR3 DNA reads TGCGCCAGCAGCTTGGGCTACCCCAATGAGCAGTTCTTC. This sequence encodes CASSLGYPNEQFF.

The gene calls are TRBV9 and TRBJ2-3; TRBD2 matches at 11 bases. Trimming took 0 bases from V and 0 from J; bases not matched to a gene: 3. The CDR3 is 17 amino acids. Germline lookup yields CDR1 SGDLS and CDR2 YYNGEE. The CDR3 loop is CASSVGLAGISTDTQYF. CDR3 in DNA: TGTGCCAGCAGCGTAGGACTAGCGGGGATTAGCACAGATACGCAGTATTTT.

This chain uses TRBV30 with TRBJ2-2; a weak D match, TRBD1 (5 bases). The CDR3 covers 14 residues. Trimming took 4 bases from V and 1 from J, leaving 10 bases between them. Per the germline V gene, CDR1 is GTSNPN and CDR2 is SVGIG (reference sequence). CDR3 DNA: TGTGCCTGGAAGGCAGACAGGAACACCGGGGAGCTGTTTTTT. Translated, it gives CAWKADRNTGELFF.

The rearrangement joins TRBV5-1 to TRBJ2-3, with 8 nucleotides matching TRBD2. Germline values: CDR1 SGHRS, CDR2 YFSETQ. There are 16 residues in the CDR3. V was pared by 3 bases and J by 3 bases, with 9 bases of the junction left unmatched. The CDR3 loop reads CASSSRGGDETDTQYF. The DNA of the CDR3 is TGCGCCAGCAGCTCACGGGGGGGAGATGAGACAGATACGCAGTATTTT.

The V and J genes are TRBV6-1 and TRBJ1-5, with unresolved D. The V end lost 0 bases, the J end lost 5 bases, and 5 bases lay between the germline ends. Germline CDR1 is MNHNS and CDR2 is SASEGT. This CDR3 is 13 amino acids long. The CDR3 is CASSEAAYQPQHF. CDR3 sequence (DNA): TGTGCCAGCAGTGAAGCGGCCTATCAGCCCCAGCATTTT.

V usage is TRBV7-3 and J usage is TRBJ2-2, with 8 bases lining up with TRBD2. Losses at the gene ends were 5 bases for V and 3 bases for J; bases not matched to a gene: 8. The CDR3 spans 16 residues. Germline CDR1 reads SGHTA; CDR2 reads FQGTGA. CDR3 DNA: TGTGCCAGCAGCAAGGCGGGGGGCGCGGACACCGGGGAGCTGTTTTTT. Protein sequence: CASSKAGGADTGELFF.

This clone was seen once. The chain joins TRBV6-7 to TRBJ2-1, with D possibly TRBD1 on 5 matching bases. TRBV6-7 is recorded as an ORF, its role being uncertain. The CDR3 contains 16 residues. V was pared by 10 bases and J by 6 bases, with 25 bases between. CDR3 loop: CAIHLDRSPPINEQFF. In nucleotides, the CDR3 is TGTGCCATCCACCTCGACAGATCCCCACCGATCAATGAGCAGTTCTTC.

The V call is TRBV7-6, the J call TRBJ2-1; 9 nucleotides agree with TRBD2. Trimming cost V 5 bases and J 9 bases; bases outside gene matches: 11. The CDR3 is made up of 15 amino acids. CDR1 is SGHVS, CDR2 FNYEAQ, per germline. The CDR3 coding sequence is TGTGCCAGCAGCCTGGGGGCTAGCGGGGTTAGTGAGCAGTTCTTC. Translating gives CASSLGASGVSEQFF.

V is TRBV7-9 and J is TRBJ1-1; D is perhaps TRBD1 (5 bases). This CDR3 spans 15 amino acids. The V end was cut by 8 bases, the J end by 1 base, with 17 bases between. Per germline, CDR1 SEHNR and CDR2 FQNEAQ (reference sequence). The CDR3 nucleotides read TGTGCCAGCGAACCTGCGGCCGGACAGAACACTGAAGCTTTCTTT. Protein sequence: CASEPAAGQNTEAFF.

The chain uses TRBV18 and TRBJ2-5, with a tentative D call TRBD2 (6 bases). The ends were cut back, 1 base at V and 5 bases at J, with 14 bases in the middle. CDR1 and CDR2 (germline): KGHSH, LQKENI. The CDR3 is 15 residues long. The CDR3 loop reads CASSPRGTGGETQYF. The DNA for the CDR3 is TGTGCCAGCTCACCACGTGGGACTGGAGGGGAGACCCAGTACTTC. Combining the CDR3 with reference TRBV18 and TRBJ2-5 gives the whole variable domain NAGVMQNPRHLVRRRGQEARLRCSPMKGHSHVYWYRQLPEEGLKFMVYLQKENIIDESGMPKERFSAEFPKEGPSILRIQQVVRGDSAAYFCASSPRGTGGETQYFGPGTRLLVL.

This chain connects TRBV11-3 to TRBJ2-3, with 13 bases aligning to TRBD2. This CDR3 is 16 amino acids long. Germline CDR1 is SGHNT and CDR2 is YENEEA. V shed 5 bases, J shed 4 bases, and the junction held 6 bases outside the gene matches. The CDR3 DNA reads TGTGCCAGCAGCACAGGGACTAGCGGGGCACCAGATACGCAGTATTTT. Translation: CASSTGTSGAPDTQYF.

V is TRBV11-3 and J is TRBJ1-2; tentative D call: TRBD1 (6 bases). V lost 9 bases and J lost 7, with 9 bases in between. Germline V gene sequence: CDR1 SGHNT, CDR2 YENEEA. CDR3 size: 10 residues. The CDR3 DNA reads TGTGCCAGACAGGGTGCTGGCTACACCTTC. Translation gives CARQGAGYTF.

The chain joins TRBV7-8 to TRBJ1-3; D is uncertain. Germline CDR1 SGHVS, CDR2 FQNEAQ. V lost 10 bases, J lost 0 bases, and 40 bases lay in between. CDR3 length: 23 residues. CDR3 DNA: TGTGCCACCACCCGACGCGCCCCACGGCCCCTCTGGACCACTACTACCTCTGGAAACACCATATATTTT. It is translated as CATTRRAPRPLWTTTTSGNTIYF. Looking up the rest from reference TRBV7-8 and TRBJ1-3 gives the full variable domain: GAGVSQSPRYKVAKRGQDVALRCDPISGHVSLFWYQQALGQGPEFLTYFQNEAQLDKSGLPSDRFFAERPEGSVSTLKIQRTQQEDSAVYLCATTRRAPRPLWTTTTSGNTIYFGEGSWLTVV.

The V gene is TRBV6-5, the J gene TRBJ1-1; 7 nucleotides align to TRBD1. Germline CDR1 reads MNHEY; CDR2 reads SVGAGI. With V trimmed by 9 bases and J by 5 bases, 6 bases remained unmatched. This CDR3 is built from 12 residues. The CDR3 is CASDRVGTEAFF. The CDR3 DNA reads TGTGCCAGTGACAGGGTGGGAACTGAAGCTTTCTTT.

This sequence joins TRBV2 and TRBJ1-4, with D unresolved. The CDR3 covers 12 residues. Trimming stripped 6 bases from V and 5 bases from J, with 7 bases between. Germline V gene sequence: CDR1 SNHLY, CDR2 FYNNEI. The CDR3 region has the DNA TGTGCCAGCAGGGAATCCAATGAAAAACTGTTTTTT. Amino acids: CASRESNEKLFF. The whole variable domain, filled in from reference TRBV2 and TRBJ1-4, reads EPEVTQTPSHQVTQMGQEVILRCVPISNHLYFYWYRQILGQKVEFLVSFYNNEISEKSEIFDDQFSVERPDGSNFTLKIRSTKLEDSAMYFCASRESNEKLFFGSGTQLSVL.

The V gene is TRBV28, the J gene TRBJ1-1, with D unclear. Trimming removed 4 bases from V and 4 bases from J, with 10 bases in between. The CDR3 runs to 13 residues. Germline V gene lookup returns CDR1 MDHEN and CDR2 SYDVKM. CDR3 protein: CASSSRMGTEAFF. CDR3 bases: TGTGCCAGCAGTTCCCGAATGGGCACTGAAGCTTTCTTT.

V gene TRBV9 combines with J gene TRBJ2-4; 12 positions match TRBD2. CDR1 and CDR2 (germline): SGDLS, YYNGEE. V lost 0 bases to trimming and J lost 2 bases; unmatched junction nucleotides: 9. The CDR3 is 19 amino acids. The CDR3 region is CASSVGASGGAASKNIQYF. The CDR3 region has the DNA TGTGCCAGCAGCGTAGGGGCTAGCGGGGGGGCCGCGTCCAAAAACATTCAGTACTTC.

The chain combines TRBV27 with TRBJ1-3; D is ambiguous. Germline assignment: CDR1 MNHEY and CDR2 SMNVEV (reference sequence). V shed 3 bases and J shed 3 bases, with 3 bases lying between them. The CDR3 consists of 12 residues. The CDR3 region has the DNA TGTGCCAGCAGTTTTGATGGAAACACCATATATTTT. It translates to CASSFDGNTIYF.

This clone was observed a few times. The chain is built from TRBV6-5 and TRBJ2-7; D is unresolved. Germline V CDR1 and CDR2: MNHEY, SVGAGI. This CDR3 is built from 14 residues. Trimming removed 6 bases from V and 0 bases from J, with 12 bases in between. CDR3 in DNA: TGTGCCAGCAGAAAAGACGGCCTCTCCTACGAGCAGTACTTC. This gives the protein CASRKDGLSYEQYF.

This rearrangement joins TRBV30 to TRBJ2-7, with D possibly being TRBD2 (5 bases). Trimming stripped 5 bases from V and 2 bases from J, with 13 bases between. Germline assignment: CDR1 GTSNPN and CDR2 SVGIG (reference sequence). The CDR3 is made up of 13 amino acids. The CDR3, as DNA: TGTGCCTGGGACCGGACTGAGACCTACGAGCAGTACTTC. Protein product: CAWDRTETYEQYF.